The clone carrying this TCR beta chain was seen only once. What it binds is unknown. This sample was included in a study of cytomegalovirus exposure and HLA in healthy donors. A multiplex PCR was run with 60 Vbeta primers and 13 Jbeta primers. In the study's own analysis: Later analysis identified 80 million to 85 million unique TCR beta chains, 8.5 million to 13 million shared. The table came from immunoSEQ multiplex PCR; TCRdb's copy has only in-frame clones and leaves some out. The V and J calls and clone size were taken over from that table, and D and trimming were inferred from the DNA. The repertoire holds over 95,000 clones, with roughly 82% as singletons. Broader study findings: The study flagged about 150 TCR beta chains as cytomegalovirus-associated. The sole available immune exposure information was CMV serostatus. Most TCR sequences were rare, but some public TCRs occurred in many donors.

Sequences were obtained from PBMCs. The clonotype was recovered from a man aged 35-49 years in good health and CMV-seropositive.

CDR3: CASSLGYRVNFSYEQYF. Here the CDR3 DNA reads TGTGCCAGCAGTTTAGGTTACAGGGTTAATTTCTCCTACGAGCAGTACTTC. This chain connects TRBV28 to TRBJ2-7; possible D gene TRBD1, 6 bases. The CDR3 is 17 amino acids. Looked up from germline, CDR1 is MDHEN and CDR2 is SYDVKM. The V end was cut by 2 bases, the J end by 0 bases, with 17 bases between.